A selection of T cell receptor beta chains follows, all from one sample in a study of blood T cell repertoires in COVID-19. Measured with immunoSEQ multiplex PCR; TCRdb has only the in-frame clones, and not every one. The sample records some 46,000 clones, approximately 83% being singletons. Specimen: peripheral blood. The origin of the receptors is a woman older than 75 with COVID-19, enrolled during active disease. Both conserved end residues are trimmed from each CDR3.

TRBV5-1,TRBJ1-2,ASSLGGPGTGGNT
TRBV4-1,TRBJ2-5,ASSQAWSRETQY
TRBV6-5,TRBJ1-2,ASWTGGALRYT
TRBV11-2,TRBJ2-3,ASNLQGLGADTQY
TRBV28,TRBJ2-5,ASSPGLAALQETQY
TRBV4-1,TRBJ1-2,ASSQGQGKGGNYGYT
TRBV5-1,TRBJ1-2,ASSTDGQASYGYT
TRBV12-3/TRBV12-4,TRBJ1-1,ASSFDRGSGAF
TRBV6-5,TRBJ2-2,ASRQKWETGELF
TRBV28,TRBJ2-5,ASSLRGIGGETQY
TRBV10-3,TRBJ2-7,AISEEPSRRNEQY
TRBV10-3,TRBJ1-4,AISESRGVDEKLF
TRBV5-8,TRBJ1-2,ASSLKNTGYT
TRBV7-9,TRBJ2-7,ASSQLAGEVHEQY
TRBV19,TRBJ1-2,ASSIRAEVGSGYT
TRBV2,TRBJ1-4,ASSLEGQENEKLF
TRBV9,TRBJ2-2,ASSATSGIFTGELF
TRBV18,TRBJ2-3,ASSPGQGRSDTQY
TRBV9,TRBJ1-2,ASSVAGFYGYT
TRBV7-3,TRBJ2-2,ASAQTNTGELF
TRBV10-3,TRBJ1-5,AISEFSKGDQPQH
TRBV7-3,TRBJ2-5,ASSRGQTETQY
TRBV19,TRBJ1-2,ASTHRGIPKDGYT
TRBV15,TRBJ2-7,ATSRSAGTGVYEQY
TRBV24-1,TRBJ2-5,ATSDSRGPETQY
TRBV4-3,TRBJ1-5,ASSQGSGLNQPQH
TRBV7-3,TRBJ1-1,ASSLTGGDFGGAF
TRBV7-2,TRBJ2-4,ASSSRTQGVAKNIQY
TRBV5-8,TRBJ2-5,ASSLAKASGGSQETQY
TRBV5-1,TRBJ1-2,ASSLQGFDYGYT
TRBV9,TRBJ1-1,ASSVGGGGRLNTEAF
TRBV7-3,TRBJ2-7,ASSLTQSPLNEQY
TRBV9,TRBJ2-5,ASSKAGRSPETQY
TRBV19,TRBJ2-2,ASSPTGLGTGELF
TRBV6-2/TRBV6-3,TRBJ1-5,ASSREGGGQPQH
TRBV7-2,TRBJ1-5,ASRPSEGQLNNQPQH
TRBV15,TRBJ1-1,ATSRDQGKDYEAF
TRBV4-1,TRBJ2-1,ASSLRDRGLGNEQF
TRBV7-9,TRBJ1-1,ASSHSRVNTEAF
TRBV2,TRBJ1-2,ASDGGGNYGYT
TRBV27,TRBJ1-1,ASSEQGNTEAF
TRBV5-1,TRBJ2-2,ASSPSPGWSTGELF
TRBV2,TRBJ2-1,ASSEAAGNRQF
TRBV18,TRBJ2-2,ASSPIQGNTGELF
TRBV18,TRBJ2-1,ASSPDTSGYSYNEQF